This TCR beta chain originates from a study of siplizumab effects on memory and regulatory T cells. This CDR3 is built from 12 residues. Trimming cost V 3 bases and J 3 bases, with 8 bases left between them. Germline values: CDR1 GTSNPN, CDR2 SVGIG (reference sequence). The study took three donor pairs, and their unstimulated naive, memory, effector memory and TEMRA subsets were sequenced. General study findings and limits: The study found naive T cells seemingly more diverse than memory cells and seemingly major alloresponse contributors.

Points on this clone: Its antigen is undetermined.

Profiling relied on immunoSEQ multiplex PCR, and the TCRdb table lists in-frame clones only, not all of them. This sample carries tens of thousands of clones, approximately 97% of them seen once, and the ten largest clones take 0.55% to 0.65%. The sequence was obtained from a human donor in good health. The sample comprised naive CD4+ T cells sorted from blood. The chain combines TRBV30 with TRBJ1-1; D is unresolved. The CDR3 loop is CAWRRSDTEAFF. The CDR3 DNA follows: TGTGCCTGGAGGAGGTCGGACACTGAAGCTTTCTTT.